One and the same sample provided the 6 T cell receptor beta chains below, sequenced in a study of cytomegalovirus exposure and HLA in healthy donors (dated by TCRdb to the late 2010s). Library preparation employed the immunoSEQ multiplex PCR assay. For the multiplex PCR, a mixture combining 60 forward primers for TCR Vbeta segments and 13 reverse primers for TCR Jbeta segments was used. In its TCRdb copy, this immuneACCESS table keeps in-frame sequences only and misses some clones. Where compared with another copy, unresolved V genes explain less than half of these, and the others have no known cause. Within this sample are about 100,000 clones, with approximately 81% of them counted one time only. 14% of the sample rests with the top ten. What was sequenced was PBMCs. The source of these receptors is a male donor in good health and CMV-seropositive.

This clone showed up just a few times. The V gene is TRBV15, the J gene TRBJ2-5; D is undetermined. V lost 1 base and J 4 bases, leaving 10 bases between the germline ends. The CDR3 totals 14 residues. From germline, CDR1 is LNHNV and CDR2 YYDKDF (reference sequence). CDR3 loop: CATSRVRPGETQYF. The CDR3 bases are TGTGCCACCAGCAGAGTGAGGCCGGGAGAGACCCAGTACTTC.

In its sample, this clone was seen once. The chain has TRBV6-1 and TRBJ2-1, with TRBD2 as a possible D gene (5 bases). Per the germline V gene, CDR1 is MNHNS and CDR2 is SASEGT. Between the trimmed V and J ends, which lost 8 bases and 0 bases, there was a span of 14 bases. The CDR3 length is 15 residues. The CDR3 is CASRSGDNSYNEQFF. The CDR3 nucleotides read TGTGCCAGCCGCAGCGGTGACAACTCCTACAATGAGCAGTTCTTC.

The V call is TRBV19, the J call TRBJ2-3; TRBD2 matches 10 bases. J was trimmed by 1 base and V by 4 bases; bases with no gene match: 2. Per the germline V gene, CDR1 is LNHDA and CDR2 is SQIVND (reference sequence). This CDR3 spans 15 amino acids. CDR3 DNA sequence: TGTGCCAGTAGTAGAGCGGGGGGGGGCACAGATACGCAGTATTTT. It is translated as CASSRAGGGTDTQYF.

The chain joins TRBV19 to TRBJ2-2, with 8 bases matching TRBD1. Trimming took 4 bases from V and 6 from J; bases not matched to a gene: 1. Germline values: CDR1 LNHDA, CDR2 SQIVND (reference sequence). CDR3 length: 13 amino acids. The CDR3 region is CASSTTGAGELFF. As DNA, the CDR3 is TGTGCCAGTAGTACGACAGGGGCCGGGGAGCTGTTTTTT.

The J gene is TRBJ2-3, the V gene TRBV2, with TRBD2 identical over 16 bases. J gave up 0 bases and V 6 bases, and 3 bases lay outside the gene matches. Germline V gene lookup returns CDR1 SNHLY and CDR2 FYNNEI. This CDR3 region has 17 residues. The CDR3 DNA is TGTGCCAGCAGGGGACTAGCGGGGGGGCCGAGCACAGATACGCAGTATTTT. Translating gives CASRGLAGGPSTDTQYF.

This clone was recorded once. The chain uses TRBV5-6 and TRBJ1-4; TRBD1 matches 10 bases. This CDR3 has 14 amino acids. V lost 0 bases and J lost 8; bases outside the gene matches: 1. In germline, CDR1 is SGHDT, CDR2 YYEEEE. CDR3 in DNA: TGTGCCAGCAGCTTGGGACAGGGGGCCGAAAAACTGTTTTTT. As protein: CASSLGQGAEKLFF. Using reference TRBV5-6 and TRBJ1-4 for the parts outside the CDR3, the full variable domain is DAGVTQSPTHLIKTRGQQVTLRCSPKSGHDTVSWYQQALGQGPQFIFQYYEEEERQRGNFPDRFSGHQFPNYSSELNVNALLLGDSALYLCASSLGQGAEKLFFGSGTQLSVL.